The 9 T cell receptor beta chains given below trace back to one sample, sequenced in a study of T cell responses to AZD1222 COVID-19 vaccine. Using immunoSEQ multiplex PCR, the repertoire was profiled, and TCRdb retains in-frame clones only, with some absent. This table holds 90,000 to 120,000 clones, about 87% found once. Sequenced material: peripheral blood, taken on day 0 of AZD1222 vaccination. These receptors were taken from an adult in good health.

CDR3 sequence reads: CASRWGGGYGYTF. The CDR3 region has the DNA TGTGCCAGCAGATGGGGGGGAGGGTATGGCTACACCTTC. The genes are TRBV6-5 and TRBJ1-2; TRBD1 is a possible D gene (5 bases). Germline CDR1 MNHEY, CDR2 SVGAGI. The CDR3 has 13 amino acids. V was pared by 6 bases and J by 5 bases, with 13 bases between.

The V call is TRBV29-1, the J call TRBJ1-1, with D unresolved. This CDR3 has 10 residues. Germline CDR1 and CDR2: SQVTM and ANQGSEA. V lost 4 bases and J 6 bases, leaving 6 bases between the germline ends. The DNA for the CDR3 is TGCAGCGTTGGGGTACCTGAAGCTTTCTTT. This gives the protein CSVGVPEAFF. Filled out from reference TRBV29-1 and TRBJ1-1, the complete variable domain reads SAVISQKPSRDICQRGTSLTIQCQVDSQVTMMFWYRQQPGQSLTLIATANQGSEATYESGFVIDKFPISRPNLTFSTLTVSNMSPEDSSIYLCSVGVPEAFFGQGTRLTVV.

This chain links TRBV7-8 with TRBJ1-1; D is uncertain. From germline, CDR1 is SGHVS and CDR2 FQNEAQ. This CDR3 has 15 residues. Trimming took 5 bases from V and 0 from J, leaving 13 bases between them. DNA for the CDR3: TGTGCCAGCAGCACCGGACCGAGGATGAACACTGAAGCTTTCTTT. It specifies CASSTGPRMNTEAFF.

The chain has TRBV6-5 and TRBJ2-7; a weak D match, TRBD1 (5 bases). Trimming removed 10 bases at V and 2 bases at J, with 15 bases between. The CDR3 has 13 residues. Germline V gene data show CDR1 as MNHEY and CDR2 as SVGAGI. As DNA, the CDR3 is TGTGCCACCAAAGGGGCAACAACCTACGAGCAGTACTTC. Protein sequence: CATKGATTYEQYF.

The V gene is TRBV12-3 or TRBV12-4, the J gene TRBJ1-1; D gene uncertain. The length of the CDR3 is 13 residues. V dropped 3 bases and J dropped 2 bases, with 7 bases sitting between them. The chain's CDR3 is CASSLKRNTEAFF. The CDR3 bases are TGTGCCAGCAGTTTGAAACGTAACACTGAAGCTTTCTTT.

This chain joins TRBV4-2 and TRBJ1-4; possibly TRBD1 for D (5 bases). The CDR3 runs 16 residues. The V end was cut by 3 bases, the J end by 0 bases, with 11 bases between. Looked up from germline, CDR1 is LGHNA and CDR2 is YNFKEQ. In DNA, the CDR3 is TGTGCCAGCAGCCAGGCCCAGGGTACAACTAATGAAAAACTGTTTTTT. It encodes CASSQAQGTTNEKLFF.

The V gene is TRBV19, the J gene TRBJ1-1; no definite D call. Trimming took off 3 bases at V and 5 bases at J, with 13 bases between the two ends. The CDR3 totals 14 residues. In germline, CDR1 is LNHDA, CDR2 SQIVND (reference sequence). The CDR3 nucleotides read TGTGCCAGTAGTATTCGGAGGGTTATGACTGAAGCTTTCTTT. Its translation: CASSIRRVMTEAFF.

This chain connects TRBV5-1 to TRBJ2-1; 7 bases map to TRBD1. V shed 4 bases and J 5 bases; nucleotides not matched to a gene: 3. The CDR3 runs 13 residues. CDR1 SGHRS and CDR2 YFSETQ come from the germline V gene. In DNA form, the CDR3 reads TGCGCCAGCAGCCCGGGACAGAACAATGAGCAGTTCTTC. As protein: CASSPGQNNEQFF.

The chain uses TRBV7-6 and TRBJ1-1; D call uncertain. The CDR3 consists of 14 residues. V lost 5 bases to trimming and J lost 4 bases, with 14 bases between them. Germline CDR1 is SGHVS and CDR2 is FNYEAQ. DNA of the CDR3: TGTGCCAGCAGCGGGCAGCGGGGTGGCACTGAAGCTTTCTTT. Amino acids: CASSGQRGGTEAFF. Combining the CDR3 with reference TRBV7-6 and TRBJ1-1 gives the whole variable domain GAGVSQSPRYKVTKRGQDVALRCDPISGHVSLYWYRQALGQGPEFLTYFNYEAQQDKSGLPNDRFSAERPEGSISTLTIQRTEQRDSAMYRCASSGQRGGTEAFFGQGTRLTVV.